This T cell receptor (beta chain) stems from a study of blood T cell repertoires in COVID-19. As for the study in general: Samples of COVID-19 (acute and convalescent) were obtained from the United States, Italy and Spain. T cells, B-cell-depleted T cells, or PBMCs provided the cDNA or gDNA that served as material.

Produced via immunoSEQ multiplex PCR; TCRdb's table is partial and in-frame only. Of roughly 350,000 clones in the sample, 85% to 90% were seen once. Seattle-derived patients entered the study during active infection and were followed longitudinally. CDR3 size: 13 residues. Looked up from germline, CDR1 is SQVTM and CDR2 is ANQGSEA. The V and J ends lost 4 bases and 0 bases respectively, with 8 bases between them. This TCR was recovered from a woman in her forties or fifties with COVID-19, enrolled during active disease. Sequenced material: peripheral blood. J is TRBJ2-3 and V is TRBV29-1; a weak D match, TRBD1 (5 bases). The CDR3 loop is CSVVQASTDTQYF. The CDR3 nucleotides read TGCAGCGTTGTACAGGCTAGCACAGATACGCAGTATTTT.